A selection of T cell receptor beta chains follows, all from one sample in a study of blood T cell repertoires in COVID-19. Clones were sequenced by immunoSEQ multiplex PCR, and TCRdb holds only the in-frame ones, with some missing. The sample lists 100,000 to 150,000 clones, more than 75% occurring once. The material sequenced was peripheral blood. The receptors stem from a human donor in a cohort sampled during active COVID-19. Both conserved end residues are part of each CDR3. D genes are given only for firm matches. Not every row has a clone size; where given, it reads once, few, many or a size class.

v_call	j_call	clone_size	d_call	cdr3_aa	cdr3_nt
TRBV19	TRBJ2-2	few	TRBD1	CASRAGTGGITGELFF	TGTGCCAGTAGGGCTGGGACAGGGGGCATCACCGGGGAGCTGTTTTTT
TRBV4-1	TRBJ2-1	NA	NA	CASSQGDGRGGSYNEQFF	TGCGCCAGCAGCCAAGGGGATGGAAGGGGGGGCTCCTACAATGAGCAGTTCTTC
TRBV5-1	TRBJ2-7	NA	NA	CASSATGQSSYEQYF	TGCGCCAGCAGCGCAACAGGGCAGAGCTCCTACGAGCAGTACTTC
TRBV6-5	TRBJ2-1	NA	TRBD1	CASTPGQGAYNEQFF	TGTGCCAGCACCCCGGGACAGGGGGCTTACAATGAGCAGTTCTTC
TRBV11-2	TRBJ1-6	NA	NA	CASSQGAGGNSPLHF	TGTGCCAGCAGCCAAGGGGCGGGAGGGAATTCACCCCTCCACTTT
TRBV12-3/TRBV12-4	TRBJ1-2	NA	NA	CASSSLVRNGYTF	TGTGCCAGCAGTTCCCTGGTGAGAAATGGCTACACCTTC
TRBV7-2	TRBJ2-4	NA	TRBD1	CASSLSLTGGEKYF	TGTGCCAGCAGCTTATCGCTGACAGGGGGCGAGAAGTACTTC
TRBV7-6	TRBJ1-1	NA	TRBD1	CASSPLQRGRNTEAFF	TGTGCCAGCAGCCCTCTACAGAGGGGGCGGAACACTGAAGCTTTCTTT
TRBV28	TRBJ1-2	NA	NA	CASSTTADYGYTF	TGTGCCAGCAGTACTACGGCAGACTATGGCTACACCTTC
TRBV2	TRBJ1-5	NA	TRBD1	CASSEFPGQDYSNQPQHF	TGTGCCAGCAGTGAATTTCCGGGACAGGATTATAGCAATCAGCCCCAGCATTTT
TRBV4-1	TRBJ2-1	once	TRBD1	CASSLPGTGGLSGEQFF	TGCGCCAGCAGCTTGCCCGGGACAGGGGGGCTATCGGGTGAGCAGTTCTTC
TRBV2	TRBJ2-3	NA	TRBD2	CASRVIAGGFTDTQYF	TGTGCCAGCAGGGTTATAGCGGGGGGCTTTACAGATACGCAGTATTTT
TRBV7-2	TRBJ2-5	NA	TRBD2	CASSRPSGGAETQYF	TGTGCCAGCAGTCGCCCTAGCGGGGGGGCAGAGACCCAGTACTTC
TRBV7-9	TRBJ1-2	NA	TRBD1	CASSAGTGKFGYTF	TGTGCCAGCAGCGCTGGGACAGGGAAGTTTGGCTACACCTTC
TRBV15	TRBJ2-1	NA	NA	CATSRDRGRLAGASYNEQFF	TGTGCCACCAGCAGGGACAGGGGGCGACTAGCGGGAGCGTCCTACAATGAGCAGTTCTTC
TRBV6-6	TRBJ2-3	NA	TRBD2	CASSYGTSSATDTQYF	TGTGCCAGCAGTTACGGGACTAGCTCGGCCACAGATACGCAGTATTTT